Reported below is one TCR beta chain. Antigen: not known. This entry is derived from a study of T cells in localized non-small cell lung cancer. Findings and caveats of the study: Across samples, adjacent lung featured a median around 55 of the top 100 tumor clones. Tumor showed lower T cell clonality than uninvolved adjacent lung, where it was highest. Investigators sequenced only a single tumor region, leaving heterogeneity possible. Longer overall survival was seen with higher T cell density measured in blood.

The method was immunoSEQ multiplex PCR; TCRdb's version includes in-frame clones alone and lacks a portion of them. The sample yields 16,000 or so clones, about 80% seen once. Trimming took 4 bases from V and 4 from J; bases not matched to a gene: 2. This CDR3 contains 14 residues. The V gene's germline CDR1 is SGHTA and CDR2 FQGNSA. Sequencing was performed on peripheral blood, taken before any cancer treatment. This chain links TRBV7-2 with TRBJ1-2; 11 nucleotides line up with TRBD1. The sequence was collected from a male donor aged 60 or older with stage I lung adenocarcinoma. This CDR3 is CASSWDRGAYGYTF. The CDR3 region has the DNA TGTGCCAGCAGCTGGGACAGGGGGGCCTATGGCTACACCTTC. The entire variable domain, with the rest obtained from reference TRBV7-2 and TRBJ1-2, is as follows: GAGVSQSPSNKVTEKGKDVELRCDPISGHTALYWYRQSLGQGLEFLIYFQGNSAPDKSGLPSDRFSAERTGGSVSTLTIQRTQQEDSAVYLCASSWDRGAYGYTFGSGTRLTVV.